These 22 T cell receptor beta chains originate from one sample sequenced in a study of shared clonotypes between healthy human individuals. TCRdb's copy holds only in-frame clones and misses some; the assay was immunoSEQ multiplex PCR. The table records about 1.1 million clones, 70% to 85% of them present only once. Specimen: memory CD4+ T cells from PBMCs. Subset noted: CD45RA-negative fraction. The receptors here all came from a man aged 18 to 29 in good health. Some clones in this sample may be carry-over from other donors' samples.

The rearrangement joins TRBV19 to TRBJ1-1; TRBD1 agrees at 8 bases. V was clipped by 6 bases and J by 4 bases; unmatched bases: 10. CDR1 LNHDA and CDR2 SQIVND come from the germline V gene (reference sequence). The CDR3 spans 15 residues. The CDR3 loop reads CASRKPGQAFTEAFF. The CDR3 region has the DNA TGTGCCAGTAGGAAACCGGGACAGGCGTTCACTGAAGCTTTCTTT.

Details on this clone: The sample has other DNA sequences that encode this CDR3 too. The CDR3 nucleotides read TGTGCCAGCAGCCAAGACCGCGACAGGGCCTACGAGCAGTACTTC. Translated, it gives CASSQDRDRAYEQYF. V usage is TRBV4-2 and J usage is TRBJ2-7; the match to TRBD1 covers 7 bases. Germline V CDR1 and CDR2: LGHNA, YNFKEQ. The CDR3 covers 15 residues. Germline trimming cut 0 bases from V and 2 bases from J; bases unmatched to any gene: 4.

V and J are TRBV4-2 and TRBJ2-3; 12 positions match TRBD2. V lost 0 bases, J lost 3 bases, and 4 bases stayed unmatched. Germline V gene sequence: CDR1 LGHNA, CDR2 YNFKEQ. The CDR3 extends over 17 amino acids. CDR3 region: CASSQDRLAGVTDTQYF. The CDR3 nucleotides read TGTGCCAGCAGCCAAGATAGACTAGCGGGAGTAACAGATACGCAGTATTTT.

The CDR3 protein is CASSVSAGQFYTF. DNA of the CDR3: TGTGCCAGCAGCGTAAGCGCAGGGCAGTTCTACACCTTC. The rearrangement joins TRBV7-3 to TRBJ1-2; a weak D match, TRBD1 (5 bases). With 5 bases removed from V and 10 bases from J, the gap between germline ends came to 17 bases. The CDR3 spans 13 residues. The germline CDR1 and CDR2 sequences are SGHTA and FQGTGA.

The CDR3 here is CASSSQGNSNYGYTF. The CDR3 DNA reads as TGTGCCAGCAGCTCCCAGGGAAACTCTAACTATGGCTACACCTTC. The J gene is TRBJ1-2, the V gene TRBV7-9; a weak D match, TRBD1 (5 bases). Germline loops: CDR1 SEHNR, CDR2 FQNEAQ (reference sequence). This CDR3 has 15 amino acids. The V and J ends lost 4 bases and 0 bases respectively, with 12 bases between them.

This clone was recorded a few times. At one boundary the junction diverges from the germline segment, which might be a read error. Different DNA sequences within this sample yield the same CDR3. This chain connects TRBV29-1 to TRBJ1-1; no firm D call. Germline V lookup: CDR1 SQVTM, CDR2 ANQGSEA. The CDR3 sequence is 12 residues long. CDR3 residues: CSVEGMNTEAFF. The DNA for the CDR3 is TGCAGCGTAGAAGGAATGAACACTGAAGCTTTCTTT.

V usage is TRBV5-1 and J usage is TRBJ2-3, with D perhaps TRBD2 (5 bases). V gave up 2 bases and J gave up 6 bases, with 13 bases separating them. The CDR3 length is 14 residues. Germline V gene sequence: CDR1 SGHRS, CDR2 YFSETQ. For the CDR3, the DNA is TGCGCCAGCAGCTTAGGACTCCCCGGGGATACGCAGTATTTT. It yields the protein CASSLGLPGDTQYF.

As to this clone: The identical CDR3 is also encoded by other nucleotide sequences in the sample. The CDR3 loop is CASSLDPSSYNEQFF. In DNA, the CDR3 is TGCGCCAGCAGCTTGGATCCGAGCTCCTACAATGAGCAGTTCTTC. The chain is built from TRBV5-1 and TRBJ2-1, with D uncertain. V lost 0 bases and J lost 0, with 7 bases in between. The CDR3 runs 15 residues. Germline V gives CDR1 SGHRS, CDR2 YFSETQ.

The genes are TRBV9 and TRBJ2-7, with 13 nucleotides matching TRBD2. CDR3 length: 17 residues. V was pared by 4 bases and J by 0 bases, with 7 bases of the junction left unmatched. CDR1 and CDR2 (germline): SGDLS, YYNGEE. CDR3 loop: CASSKGLAGSPSYEQYF. The CDR3 bases are TGTGCCAGCAGCAAGGGACTAGCGGGATCCCCCTCCTACGAGCAGTACTTC.

The V gene is TRBV28, the J gene TRBJ2-3, with D perhaps TRBD1 (6 bases). Trimming pared 4 bases from V and 3 bases from J, leaving 11 bases between. CDR1 and CDR2 (germline): MDHEN, SYDVKM. The CDR3 runs 14 residues. CDR3 sequence reads: CASSSIQGTDTQYF. The CDR3 region has the DNA TGTGCCAGCAGTTCTATTCAGGGGACAGATACGCAGTATTTT.

The chain's CDR3 is CASSTLLAGTEAFF. As DNA, the CDR3 is TGTGCCAGTAGTACCCTCTTGGCAGGGACTGAAGCTTTCTTT. The chain carries TRBV19 and TRBJ1-1, with D tentatively TRBD1 (5 bases). The CDR3 consists of 14 residues. Trimming cost V 4 bases and J 5 bases, with 14 bases left between them. Germline CDR1 is LNHDA and CDR2 is SQIVND (reference sequence).

This clone was counted once. The J gene is TRBJ2-2, the V gene TRBV7-2, with TRBD2 matching over 7 bases. V was pared by 2 bases and J by 2 bases, with 8 bases of the junction left unmatched. The CDR3 totals 17 residues. Germline V lookup: CDR1 SGHTA, CDR2 FQGNSA. The CDR3 region is CASSLKLGGSNTGELFF. The CDR3 DNA follows: TGTGCCAGCAGCTTAAAATTGGGCGGGAGCAACACCGGGGAGCTGTTTTTT.

The chain has TRBV5-4 and TRBJ2-5; D gene uncertain. CDR3 length: 13 amino acids. Trimming removed 3 bases from V and 4 bases from J, with 10 bases in between. Germline-derived CDR1 and CDR2 are SGHNT and YYREEE (reference sequence). The chain's CDR3 is CASSSRTGETQYF. The CDR3 nucleotides are TGTGCCAGCAGCTCCAGGACGGGAGAGACCCAGTACTTC. The whole variable domain, filled in from reference TRBV5-4 and TRBJ2-5, reads ETGVTQSPTHLIKTRGQQVTLRCSSQSGHNTVSWYQQALGQGPQFIFQYYREEENGRGNFPPRFSGLQFPNYSSELNVNALELDDSALYLCASSSRTGETQYFGPGTRLLVL.

There are a few counts of this clone. The J gene is TRBJ1-1, the V gene TRBV30, with a weak D call TRBD1 (5 bases). The CDR3 is made up of 14 amino acids. Germline V gives CDR1 GTSNPN, CDR2 SVGIG (reference sequence). V was shortened by 0 bases and J by 0 bases, with 8 bases between the two germline ends. CDR3 bases: TGTGCCTGGAGTGTAGAGGGGCTGAACACTGAAGCTTTCTTT. It codes for CAWSVEGLNTEAFF.

This clone was found once. The CDR3 DNA reads TGTGCCAGCAGTTACCGGGACAGGGGGACCCGGGGAGCTTTCTTT. Its protein is CASSYRDRGTRGAFF. The rearrangement joins TRBV6-5 to TRBJ1-1, with 11 bases matching TRBD1. The CDR3 has 15 amino acids. The V and J ends lost 2 bases and 10 bases, in that order; junction bases with no gene match: 9. CDR1 MNHEY and CDR2 SVGAGI come from the germline V gene.

The chain couples TRBV6-5 to TRBJ1-1, with 8 bases fitting TRBD1. This CDR3 has 14 residues. The germline gives CDR1 MNHEY, CDR2 SVGAGI. The trim removed 2 bases at V and 4 bases at J, leaving 3 bases unmatched. CDR3 sequence (DNA): TGTGCCAGCAGTTACCAAACAGGGGGCACTGAAGCTTTCTTT. Encoded protein: CASSYQTGGTEAFF.

This clone showed up just a few times. The chain couples TRBV19 to TRBJ2-2; 9 bases match TRBD1. V lost 5 bases, J lost 7 bases, and 8 bases stayed unmatched. The CDR3 extends over 15 amino acids. CDR1 LNHDA and CDR2 SQIVND come from the germline V gene (reference sequence). CDR3 sequence reads: CASSSTGQGIGELFF. The CDR3 coding sequence is TGTGCCAGTAGTTCCACGGGACAGGGCATCGGGGAGCTGTTTTTT.

CDR3 bases: TGTGCCAGCAGTCCCCTTTCGACAGCAATGGCCAAAAACATTCAGTACTTC. Its protein product is CASSPLSTAMAKNIQYF. The genes are TRBV28 and TRBJ2-4, with D maybe TRBD1 (5 bases). Trimming cost V 5 bases and J 1 base, with 18 bases left between them. CDR3 length: 17 amino acids. CDR1 MDHEN and CDR2 SYDVKM come from the germline V gene. Using reference TRBV28 and TRBJ2-4 for the parts outside the CDR3, the full variable domain is DVKVTQSSRYLVKRTGEKVFLECVQDMDHENMFWYRQDPGLGLRLIYFSYDVKMKEKGDIPEGYSVSREKKERFSLILESASTNQTSMYLCASSPLSTAMAKNIQYFGAGTRLSVL.

J is TRBJ1-1 and V is TRBV28; possible D gene TRBD1, 5 bases. The CDR3 loop spans 14 amino acids. Germline V lookup: CDR1 MDHEN, CDR2 SYDVKM. Between the trimmed V and J ends, which lost 7 bases and 6 bases, there was a span of 18 bases. The CDR3 bases are TGTGCCAGCATCGCCGGGGCAACCTGGGCTGAAGCTTTCTTT. Translating gives CASIAGATWAEAFF.

This clone was detected ten times or more. The sample has other DNA sequences that encode this CDR3 too. The chain recombines TRBV5-4 with TRBJ1-1, with D uncertain. CDR3 length: 14 amino acids. Trimming took off 4 bases at V and 2 bases at J, with 12 bases between the two ends. Germline V gene sequence: CDR1 SGHNT, CDR2 YYREEE (reference sequence). The CDR3 sequence is CASSLGLSNTEAFF. As DNA, the CDR3 is TGTGCCAGCAGCCTGGGCTTGAGTAACACTGAAGCTTTCTTT.

The chain employs TRBV5-6 and TRBJ1-4; D is possibly TRBD1 (6 bases). CDR3 size: 18 residues. Per the germline V gene, CDR1 is SGHDT and CDR2 is YYEEEE. Between the trimmed V and J ends, which lost 4 bases and 4 bases, there was a span of 23 bases. The CDR3 region has the DNA TGTGCCAGCAGCCGAAACTCCCACTGGCAGGGGTTTAATGAAAAACTGTTTTTT. Translated, it gives CASSRNSHWQGFNEKLFF.

The chain joins TRBV28 to TRBJ2-1; 10 bases map to TRBD2. Germline V lookup: CDR1 MDHEN, CDR2 SYDVKM. The V gene end was trimmed by 7 bases and the J gene end by 1 base; junction bases not matched to a gene: 4. This CDR3 has 15 residues. The CDR3 nucleotides are TGTGCCAGCATGAGCGGGGGGGGTTCCTACAATGAGCAGTTCTTC. It specifies CASMSGGGSYNEQFF.